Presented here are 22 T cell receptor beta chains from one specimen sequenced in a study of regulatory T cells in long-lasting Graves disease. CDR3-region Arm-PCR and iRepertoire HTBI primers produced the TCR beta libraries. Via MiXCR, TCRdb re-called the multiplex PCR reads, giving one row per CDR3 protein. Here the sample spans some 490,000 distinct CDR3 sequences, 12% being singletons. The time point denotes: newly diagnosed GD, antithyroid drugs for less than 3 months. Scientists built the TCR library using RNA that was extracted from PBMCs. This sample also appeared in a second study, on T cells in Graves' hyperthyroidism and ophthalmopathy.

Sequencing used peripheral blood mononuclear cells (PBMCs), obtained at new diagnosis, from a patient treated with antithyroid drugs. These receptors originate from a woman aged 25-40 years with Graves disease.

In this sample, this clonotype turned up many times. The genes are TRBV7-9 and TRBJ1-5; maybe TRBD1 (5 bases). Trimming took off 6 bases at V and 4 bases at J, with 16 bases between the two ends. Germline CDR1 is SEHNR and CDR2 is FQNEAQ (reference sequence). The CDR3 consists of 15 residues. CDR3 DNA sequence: TGTGCCAGCAGTTTGGGACTCACGGAGAATCAGCCCCAGCATTTT. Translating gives CASSLGLTENQPQHF. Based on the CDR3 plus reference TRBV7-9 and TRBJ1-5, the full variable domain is DTGVSQNPRHKITKRGQNVTFRCDPISEHNRLYWYRQTLGQGPEFLTYFQNEAQLEKSRLLSDRFSAERPKGSFSTLEIQRTEQGDSAMYLCASSLGLTENQPQHFGDGTRLSIL.

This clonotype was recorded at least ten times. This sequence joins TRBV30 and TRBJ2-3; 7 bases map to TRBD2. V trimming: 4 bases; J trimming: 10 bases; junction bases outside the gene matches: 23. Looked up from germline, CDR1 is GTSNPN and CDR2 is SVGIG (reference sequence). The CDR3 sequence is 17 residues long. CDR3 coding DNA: TGTGCCTGGAAAAGTTCGCACGAGCGGGGACCAAGGGATCCGCAGTATTTT. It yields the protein CAWKSSHERGPRDPQYF.

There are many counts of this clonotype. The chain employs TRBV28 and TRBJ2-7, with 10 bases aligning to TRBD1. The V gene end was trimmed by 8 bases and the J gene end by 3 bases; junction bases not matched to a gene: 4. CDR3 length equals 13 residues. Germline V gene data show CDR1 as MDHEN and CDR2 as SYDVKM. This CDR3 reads CASPWTGGYEQYF. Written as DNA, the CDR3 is TGTGCCAGCCCCTGGACAGGGGGCTACGAGCAGTACTTC.

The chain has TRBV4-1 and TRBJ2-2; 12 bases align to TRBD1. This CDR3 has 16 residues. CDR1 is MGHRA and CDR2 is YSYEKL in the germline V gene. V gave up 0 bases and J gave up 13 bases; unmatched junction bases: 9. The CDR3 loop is CASSQDQGTGGQALFF. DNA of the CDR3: TGCGCCAGCAGCCAAGATCAGGGGACAGGGGGCCAAGCGCTGTTTTTT.

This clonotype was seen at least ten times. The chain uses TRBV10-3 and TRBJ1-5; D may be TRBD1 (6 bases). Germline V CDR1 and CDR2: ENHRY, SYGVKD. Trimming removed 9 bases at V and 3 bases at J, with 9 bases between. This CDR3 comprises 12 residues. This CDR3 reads CAIRTDNQPQHF. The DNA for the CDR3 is TGTGCCATTCGGACAGACAATCAGCCCCAGCATTTT.

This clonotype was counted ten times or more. The CDR3 region has the DNA TGTGCCAGCAGCTTAGAGCGGGATACGCAGTATTTT. Its protein is CASSLERDTQYF. The V and J genes are TRBV11-2 and TRBJ2-3; D gene uncertain. The CDR3 covers 12 residues. The germline gives CDR1 SGHAT, CDR2 FQNNGV. V gave up 0 bases and J gave up 6 bases, with 4 bases separating them. The full variable domain, with the rest looked up from reference TRBV11-2 and TRBJ2-3, is EAGVAQSPRYKIIEKRQSVAFWCNPISGHATLYWYQQILGQGPKLLIQFQNNGVVDDSQLPKDRFSAERLKGVDSTLKIQPAKLEDSAVYLCASSLERDTQYFGPGTRLTVL.

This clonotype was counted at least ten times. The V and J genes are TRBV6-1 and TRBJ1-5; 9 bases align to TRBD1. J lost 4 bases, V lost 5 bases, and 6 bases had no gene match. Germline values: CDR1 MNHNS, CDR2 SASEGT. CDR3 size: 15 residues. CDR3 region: CASSLRTGANQPQHF. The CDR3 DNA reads TGTGCCAGCAGTCTAAGGACAGGGGCTAATCAGCCCCAGCATTTT.

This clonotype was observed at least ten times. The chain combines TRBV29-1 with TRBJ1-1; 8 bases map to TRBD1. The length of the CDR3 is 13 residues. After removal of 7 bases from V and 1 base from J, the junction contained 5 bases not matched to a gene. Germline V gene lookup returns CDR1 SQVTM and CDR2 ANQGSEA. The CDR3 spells CSATGAWNTEAFF. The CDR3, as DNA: TGCAGCGCGACAGGGGCCTGGAACACTGAAGCTTTCTTT. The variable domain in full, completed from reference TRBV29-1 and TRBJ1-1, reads SAVISQKPSRDICQRGTSLTIQCQVDSQVTMMFWYRQQPGQSLTLIATANQGSEATYESGFVIDKFPISRPNLTFSTLTVSNMSPEDSSIYLCSATGAWNTEAFFGQGTRLTVV.

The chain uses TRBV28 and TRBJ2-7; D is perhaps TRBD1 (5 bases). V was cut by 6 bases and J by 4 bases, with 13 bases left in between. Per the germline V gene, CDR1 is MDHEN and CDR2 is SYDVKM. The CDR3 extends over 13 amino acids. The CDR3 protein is CASRNRFLYEQYF. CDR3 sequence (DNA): TGTGCCAGCAGGAACAGGTTCCTGTACGAGCAGTACTTC.

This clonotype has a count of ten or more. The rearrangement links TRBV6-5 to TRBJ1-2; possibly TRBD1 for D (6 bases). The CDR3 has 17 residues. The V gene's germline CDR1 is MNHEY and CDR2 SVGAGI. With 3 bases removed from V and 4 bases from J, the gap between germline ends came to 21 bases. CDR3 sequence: CASSYLAGAQSLYGYTF. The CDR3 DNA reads TGTGCCAGCAGTTATCTCGCAGGGGCTCAATCCCTCTATGGCTACACCTTC.

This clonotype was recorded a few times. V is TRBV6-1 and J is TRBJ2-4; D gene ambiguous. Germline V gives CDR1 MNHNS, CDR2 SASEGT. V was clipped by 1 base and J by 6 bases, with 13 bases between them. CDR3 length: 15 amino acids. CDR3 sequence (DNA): TGTGCCAGCAGTGAAGTGCTAGTCGTGGGAAACATTCAGTACTTC. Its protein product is CASSEVLVVGNIQYF.

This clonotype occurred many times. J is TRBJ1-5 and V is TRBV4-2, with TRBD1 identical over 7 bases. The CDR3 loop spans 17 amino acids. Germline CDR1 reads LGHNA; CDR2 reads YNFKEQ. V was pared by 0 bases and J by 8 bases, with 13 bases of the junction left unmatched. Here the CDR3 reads CASSQDSFGQALEPQHF. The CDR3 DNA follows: TGTGCCAGCAGCCAAGATTCCTTCGGACAGGCCCTAGAGCCCCAGCATTTT.

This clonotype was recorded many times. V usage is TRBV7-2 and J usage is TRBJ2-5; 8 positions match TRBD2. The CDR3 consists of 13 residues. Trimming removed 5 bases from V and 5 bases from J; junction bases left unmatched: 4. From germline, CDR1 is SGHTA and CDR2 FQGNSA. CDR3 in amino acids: CASSGSGGETQYF. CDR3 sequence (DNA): TGTGCCAGCAGCGGCAGCGGGGGTGAGACCCAGTACTTC. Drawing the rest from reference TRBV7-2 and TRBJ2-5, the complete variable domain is GAGVSQSPSNKVTEKGKDVELRCDPISGHTALYWYRQSLGQGLEFLIYFQGNSAPDKSGLPSDRFSAERTGGSVSTLTIQRTQQEDSAVYLCASSGSGGETQYFGPGTRLLVL.

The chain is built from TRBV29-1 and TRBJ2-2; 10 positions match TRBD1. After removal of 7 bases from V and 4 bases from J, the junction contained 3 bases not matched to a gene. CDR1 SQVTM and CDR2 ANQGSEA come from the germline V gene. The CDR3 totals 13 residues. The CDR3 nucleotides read TGCAGCGGTCGACAGGGGGCCACCGGGGAGCTGTTTTTT. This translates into CSGRQGATGELFF.

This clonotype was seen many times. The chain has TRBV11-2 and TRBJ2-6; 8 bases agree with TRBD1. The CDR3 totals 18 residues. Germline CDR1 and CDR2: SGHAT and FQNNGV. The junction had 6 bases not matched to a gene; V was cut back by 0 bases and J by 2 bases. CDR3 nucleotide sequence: TGTGCCAGCAGCTTAGATTACCGGACAGGGACTGGGGCCAACGTCCTGACTTTC. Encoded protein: CASSLDYRTGTGANVLTF.

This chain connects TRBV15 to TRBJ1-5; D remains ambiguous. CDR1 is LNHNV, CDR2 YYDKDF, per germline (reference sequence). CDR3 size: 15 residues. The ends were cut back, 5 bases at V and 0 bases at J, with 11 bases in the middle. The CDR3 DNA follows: TGTGCCACCAGCCCCCCCGGTTCTAGCAATCAGCCCCAGCATTTT. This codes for CATSPPGSSNQPQHF. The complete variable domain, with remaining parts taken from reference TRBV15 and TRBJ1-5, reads DAMVIQNPRYQVTQFGKPVTLSCSQTLNHNVMYWYQQKSSQAPKLLFHYYDKDFNNEADTPDNFQSRRPNTSFCFLDIRSPGLGDTAMYLCATSPPGSSNQPQHFGDGTRLSIL.

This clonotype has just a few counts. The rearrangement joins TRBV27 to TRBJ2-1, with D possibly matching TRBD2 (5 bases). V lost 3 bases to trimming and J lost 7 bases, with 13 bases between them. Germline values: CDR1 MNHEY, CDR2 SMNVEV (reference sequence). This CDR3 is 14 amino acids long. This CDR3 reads CASSFSGSLNEQFF. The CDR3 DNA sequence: TGTGCCAGCAGTTTCAGTGGGAGTTTGAATGAGCAGTTCTTC.

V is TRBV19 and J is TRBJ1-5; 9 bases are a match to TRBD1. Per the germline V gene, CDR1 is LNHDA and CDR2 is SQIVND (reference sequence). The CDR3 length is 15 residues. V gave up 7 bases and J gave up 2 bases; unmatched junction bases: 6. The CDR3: CASTDRQGGNQPQHF. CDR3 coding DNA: TGTGCCAGTACTGACCGACAGGGGGGCAATCAGCCCCAGCATTTT.

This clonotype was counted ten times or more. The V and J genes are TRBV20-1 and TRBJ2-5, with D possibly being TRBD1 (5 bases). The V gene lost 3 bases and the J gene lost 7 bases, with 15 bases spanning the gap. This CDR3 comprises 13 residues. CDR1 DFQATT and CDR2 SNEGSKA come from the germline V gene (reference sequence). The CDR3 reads CSASRQGRGTQYF. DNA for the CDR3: TGCAGTGCTAGTCGGCAGGGTCGCGGGACCCAGTACTTC.

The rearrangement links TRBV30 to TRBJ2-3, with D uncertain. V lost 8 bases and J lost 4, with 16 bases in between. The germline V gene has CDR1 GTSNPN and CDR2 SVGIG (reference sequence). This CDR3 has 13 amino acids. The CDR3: CATSRKSPDTQYF. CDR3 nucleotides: TGTGCCACCTCCCGGAAAAGCCCAGATACGCAGTATTTT.

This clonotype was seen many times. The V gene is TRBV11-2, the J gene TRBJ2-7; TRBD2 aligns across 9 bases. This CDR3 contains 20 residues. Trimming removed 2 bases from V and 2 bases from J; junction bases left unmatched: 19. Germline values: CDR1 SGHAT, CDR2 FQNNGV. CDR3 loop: CASSLTLLISGSQKPYEQYF. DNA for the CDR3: TGTGCCAGCAGCTTAACACTGTTGATTAGCGGGAGTCAAAAACCCTACGAGCAGTACTTC.

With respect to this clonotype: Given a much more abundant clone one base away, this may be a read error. The CDR3 nucleotides read TGTGCCAGCAGTGAGACTAGCGTTGCGTGGGAGCGGTACTTC. Translation gives CASSETSVAWERYF. The chain combines TRBV2 with TRBJ2-7, with TRBD2 matching 8 bases. The CDR3 has 14 residues. CDR1 is SNHLY and CDR2 is FYNNEI in the germline V gene.